Sequencing of this T cell receptor (beta chain) was carried out in a study of cytomegalovirus exposure and HLA in healthy donors. Across the study: As an earlier analysis found, around 200 million T cells yielded 95 million to 130 million unique TCR beta sequences.

This PCR relied on a set of 60 Vbeta primers and 13 Jbeta primers. Using immunoSEQ multiplex PCR, the repertoire was profiled, and TCRdb retains in-frame clones only, with some absent. Of 200,000 or so clones in the sample, roughly 81% were seen once. On this clone: Its specificity is not known.

The CDR3 spans 18 residues. V lost 4 bases and J lost 0; bases outside the gene matches: 12. Germline-derived CDR1 and CDR2 are SGHDT and YYEEEE. Study-wide results and caveats: Researchers reported from a later analysis that most CMV-associated TCR beta chains appeared HLA-restricted.

The TCR was taken from a woman in her thirties in good health and CMV-seropositive. The sample was PBMCs. The chain joins TRBV5-6 to TRBJ1-4, with 7 bases fitting TRBD1. As DNA, the CDR3 is TGTGCCAGCAGCCCGGATGGGACAGCCCGCGCAACTAATGAAAAACTGTTTTTT. Amino acids: CASSPDGTARATNEKLFF.